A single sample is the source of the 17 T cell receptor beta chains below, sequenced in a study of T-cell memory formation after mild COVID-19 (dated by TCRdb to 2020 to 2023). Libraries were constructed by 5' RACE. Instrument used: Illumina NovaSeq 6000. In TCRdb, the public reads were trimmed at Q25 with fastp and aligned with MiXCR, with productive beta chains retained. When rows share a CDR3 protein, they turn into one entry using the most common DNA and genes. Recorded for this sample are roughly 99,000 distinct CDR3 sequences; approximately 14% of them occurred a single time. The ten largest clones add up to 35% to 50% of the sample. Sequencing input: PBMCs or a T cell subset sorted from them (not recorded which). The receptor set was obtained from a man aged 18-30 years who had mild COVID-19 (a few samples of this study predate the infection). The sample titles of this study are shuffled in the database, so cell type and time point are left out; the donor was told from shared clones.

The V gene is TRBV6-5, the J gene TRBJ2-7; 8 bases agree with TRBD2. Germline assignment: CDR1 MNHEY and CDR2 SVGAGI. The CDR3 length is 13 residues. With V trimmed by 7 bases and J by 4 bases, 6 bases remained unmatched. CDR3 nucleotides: TGTGCCAGCACGGGGGGGGCCCGTTACGAGCAGTACTTC. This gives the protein CASTGGARYEQYF.

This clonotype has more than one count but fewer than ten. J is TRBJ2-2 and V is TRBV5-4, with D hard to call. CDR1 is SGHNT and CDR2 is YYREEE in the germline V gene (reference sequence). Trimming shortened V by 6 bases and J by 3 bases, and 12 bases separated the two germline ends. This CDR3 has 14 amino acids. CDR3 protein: CASTKLLDTGELFF. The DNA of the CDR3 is TGTGCCAGCACCAAGCTTCTTGACACCGGGGAGCTGTTTTTT.

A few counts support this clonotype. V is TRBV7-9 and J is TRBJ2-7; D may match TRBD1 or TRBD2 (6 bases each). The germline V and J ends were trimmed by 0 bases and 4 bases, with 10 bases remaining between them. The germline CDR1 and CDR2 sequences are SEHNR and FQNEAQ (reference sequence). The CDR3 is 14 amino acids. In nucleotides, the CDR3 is TGTGCCAGCAGCTTAGCCGGGGGCGGATACGAGCAGTACGTC. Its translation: CASSLAGGGYEQYV.

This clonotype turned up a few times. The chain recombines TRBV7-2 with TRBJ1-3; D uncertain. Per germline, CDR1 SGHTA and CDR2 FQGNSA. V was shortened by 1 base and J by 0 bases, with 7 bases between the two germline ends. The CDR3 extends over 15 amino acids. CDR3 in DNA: TGTGCCAGCAGCTTAGGGGAAGACTCTGGAAACACCATATATTTT. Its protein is CASSLGEDSGNTIYF.

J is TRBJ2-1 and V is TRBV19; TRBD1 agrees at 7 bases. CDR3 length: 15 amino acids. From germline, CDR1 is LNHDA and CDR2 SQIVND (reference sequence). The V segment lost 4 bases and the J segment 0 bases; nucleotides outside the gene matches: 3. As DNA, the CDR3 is TGTGCCAGTAGTACGACAGGGAGCTCCTACAATGAGCAGTTCTTC. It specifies CASSTTGSSYNEQFF.

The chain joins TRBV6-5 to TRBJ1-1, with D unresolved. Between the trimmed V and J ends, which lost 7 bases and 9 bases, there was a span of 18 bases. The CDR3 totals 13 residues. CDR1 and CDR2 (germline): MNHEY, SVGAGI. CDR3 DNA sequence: TGTGCCAGCAACATCAATGAACGGGCTCAAGCTTTCTTT. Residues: CASNINERAQAFF.

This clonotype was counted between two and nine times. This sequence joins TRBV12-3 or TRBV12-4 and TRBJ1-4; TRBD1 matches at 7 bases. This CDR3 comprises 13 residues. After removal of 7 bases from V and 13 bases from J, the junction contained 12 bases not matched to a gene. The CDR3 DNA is TGTGCCAGCACCTTGGGCGGCCAGGGGGGACTGTTTTTT. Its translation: CASTLGGQGGLFF.

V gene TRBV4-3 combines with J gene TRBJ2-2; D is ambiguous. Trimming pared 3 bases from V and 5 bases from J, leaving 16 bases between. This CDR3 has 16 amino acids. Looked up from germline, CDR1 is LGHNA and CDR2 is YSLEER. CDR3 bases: TGCGCCAGCAGCCAGACCGCAGGAAGGGTAACCGGGGAGCTGTTTTTT. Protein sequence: CASSQTAGRVTGELFF.

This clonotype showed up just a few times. The CDR3 DNA follows: TGCAGCGTTGTGGGGTGGGAGGGAGAAGAGACCCAGTACTTC. It yields the protein CSVVGWEGEETQYF. This chain joins TRBV29-1 and TRBJ2-5, with 7 nucleotides matching TRBD2. The CDR3 covers 14 residues. V shed 4 bases and J 3 bases; nucleotides not matched to a gene: 8. The germline V gene encodes CDR1 SQVTM and CDR2 ANQGSEA.

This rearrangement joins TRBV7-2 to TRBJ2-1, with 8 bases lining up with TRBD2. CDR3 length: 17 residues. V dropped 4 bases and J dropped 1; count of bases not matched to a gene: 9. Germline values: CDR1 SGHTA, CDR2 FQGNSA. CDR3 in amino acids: CASSSFGGDESYNEQFF. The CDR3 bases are TGTGCCAGCAGCTCCTTCGGGGGGGACGAGTCCTACAATGAGCAGTTCTTC.

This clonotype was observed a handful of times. CDR3 residues: CASSGRGGYSNQPQHF. The CDR3 DNA reads as TGTGCCAGCAGTGGGCGGGGGGGATATAGCAATCAGCCCCAGCATTTT. V usage is TRBV2 and J usage is TRBJ1-5; the D gene is possibly TRBD1 (5 bases). With 4 bases removed from V and 0 bases from J, the gap between germline ends came to 13 bases. There are 16 residues in the CDR3. Germline-derived CDR1 and CDR2 are SNHLY and FYNNEI.

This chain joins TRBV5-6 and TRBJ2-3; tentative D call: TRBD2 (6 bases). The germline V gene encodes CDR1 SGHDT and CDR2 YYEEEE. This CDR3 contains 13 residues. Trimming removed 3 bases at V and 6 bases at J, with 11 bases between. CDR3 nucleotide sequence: TGTGCCAGCAGCTGGGGAGGAGCGGATACGCAGTATTTT. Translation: CASSWGGADTQYF.

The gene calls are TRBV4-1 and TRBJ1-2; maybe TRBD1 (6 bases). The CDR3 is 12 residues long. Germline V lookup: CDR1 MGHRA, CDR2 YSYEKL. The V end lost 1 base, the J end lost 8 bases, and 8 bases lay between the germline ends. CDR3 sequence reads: CASSQVGGGYTF. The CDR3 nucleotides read TGCGCCAGCAGCCAAGTAGGGGGAGGCTACACCTTC.

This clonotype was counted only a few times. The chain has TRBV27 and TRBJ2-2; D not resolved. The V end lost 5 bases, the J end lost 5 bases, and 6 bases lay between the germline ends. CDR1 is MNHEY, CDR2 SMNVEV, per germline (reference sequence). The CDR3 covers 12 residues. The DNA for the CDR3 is TGTGCCAGCAGTAGCCCAACCGGGGAGCTGTTTTTT. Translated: CASSSPTGELFF.

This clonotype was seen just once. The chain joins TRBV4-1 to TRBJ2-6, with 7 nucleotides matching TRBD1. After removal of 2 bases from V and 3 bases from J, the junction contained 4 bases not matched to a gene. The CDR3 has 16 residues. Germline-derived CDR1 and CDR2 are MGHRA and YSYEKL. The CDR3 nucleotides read TGCGCCAGCAGCCAAAGAACAGGGGATGGGGCCAACGTCCTGACTTTC. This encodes CASSQRTGDGANVLTF.

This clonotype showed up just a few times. The CDR3 coding sequence is TGCGCCAGCAGCTTTCCGGGGCCAAACACTGAAGCTTTCTTT. Amino acid sequence: CASSFPGPNTEAFF. This chain connects TRBV5-1 to TRBJ1-1; D possibly corresponds to TRBD1 (5 bases). Looked up from germline, CDR1 is SGHRS and CDR2 is YFSETQ. The CDR3 is made up of 14 amino acids. Deletions cut 2 bases from V and 2 bases from J, with 10 bases between.

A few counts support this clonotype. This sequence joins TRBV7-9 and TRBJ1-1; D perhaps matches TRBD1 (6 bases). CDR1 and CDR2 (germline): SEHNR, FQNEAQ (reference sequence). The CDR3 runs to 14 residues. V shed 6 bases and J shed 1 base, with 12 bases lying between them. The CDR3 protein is CASSNTTGNTEAFF. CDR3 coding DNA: TGTGCCAGCAGTAACACGACAGGGAACACTGAAGCTTTCTTT.